Here is one T cell receptor beta chain with its context. Its antigen remains unknown. The sample comes from a study of B cell selection in AIRE deficiency. Study results and caveats: Patient Tconv cells held around a third of Treg sequences shared by healthy donors. TCRbeta-only data showed 36.6% of shared healthy Treg sequences in healthy Tconv.

V was cut by 6 bases and J by 4 bases, with 12 bases left in between. CDR3 length: 13 amino acids. Germline-derived CDR1 and CDR2 are MNHEY and SVGAGI. Sequencing was performed with immunoSEQ multiplex PCR; in TCRdb, only in-frame clones are kept and a portion is missing. The sample includes under 30,000 clones, roughly 95% of them seen just once. Sorting defined conventional CD4 T cells as CD4+CD127+. The chain links TRBV6-5 to TRBJ2-5, with a tentative D call TRBD2 (6 bases). Input material: CD4+CD127+ conventional T cells sorted from PBMCs. The receptor's source is a human donor in good health. The CDR3 DNA sequence: TGTGCCAGCAGCCCCCGAGCGGGAGAGACCCAGTACTTC. Amino acids: CASSPRAGETQYF.